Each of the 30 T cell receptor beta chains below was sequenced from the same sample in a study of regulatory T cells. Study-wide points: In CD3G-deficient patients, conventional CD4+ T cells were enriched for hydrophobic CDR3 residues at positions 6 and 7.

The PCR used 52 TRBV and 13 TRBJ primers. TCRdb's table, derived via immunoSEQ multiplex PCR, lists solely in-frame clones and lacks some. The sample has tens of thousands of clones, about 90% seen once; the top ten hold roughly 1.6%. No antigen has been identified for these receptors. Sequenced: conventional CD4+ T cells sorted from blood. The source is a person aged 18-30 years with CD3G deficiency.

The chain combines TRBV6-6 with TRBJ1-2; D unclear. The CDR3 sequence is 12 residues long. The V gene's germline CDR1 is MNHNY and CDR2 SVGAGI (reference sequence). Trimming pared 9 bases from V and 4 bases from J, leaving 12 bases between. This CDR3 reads CASGEGFYGYTF. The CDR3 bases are TGTGCCAGTGGGGAGGGTTTCTATGGCTACACCTTC.

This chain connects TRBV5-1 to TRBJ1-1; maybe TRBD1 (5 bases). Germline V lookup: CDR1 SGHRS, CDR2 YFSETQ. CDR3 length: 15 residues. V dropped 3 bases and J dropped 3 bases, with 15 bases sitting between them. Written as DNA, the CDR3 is TGCGCCAGCAGCTATGCCGGGACCGATGACACTGAAGCTTTCTTT. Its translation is CASSYAGTDDTEAFF.

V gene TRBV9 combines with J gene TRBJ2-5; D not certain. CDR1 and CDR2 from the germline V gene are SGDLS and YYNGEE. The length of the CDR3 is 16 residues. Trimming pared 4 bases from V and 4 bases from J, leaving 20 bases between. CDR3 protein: CASSPNPPGWPETQYF. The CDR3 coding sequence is TGTGCCAGCAGCCCTAATCCTCCGGGTTGGCCAGAGACCCAGTACTTC.

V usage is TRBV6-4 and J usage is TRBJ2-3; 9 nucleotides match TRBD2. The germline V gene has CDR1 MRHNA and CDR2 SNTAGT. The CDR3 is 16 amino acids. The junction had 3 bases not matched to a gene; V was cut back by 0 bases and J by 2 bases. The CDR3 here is CASSDSEREDTDTQYF. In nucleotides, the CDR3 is TGTGCCAGCAGTGACTCGGAGCGGGAGGACACAGATACGCAGTATTTT.

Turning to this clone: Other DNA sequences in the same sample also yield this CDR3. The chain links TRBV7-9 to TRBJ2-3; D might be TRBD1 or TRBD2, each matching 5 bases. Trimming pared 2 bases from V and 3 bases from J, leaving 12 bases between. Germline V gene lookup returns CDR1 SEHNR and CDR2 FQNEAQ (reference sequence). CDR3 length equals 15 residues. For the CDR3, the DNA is TGTGCCAGCAGCTTACGGAGAGGGGTAACAGATACGCAGTATTTT. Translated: CASSLRRGVTDTQYF.

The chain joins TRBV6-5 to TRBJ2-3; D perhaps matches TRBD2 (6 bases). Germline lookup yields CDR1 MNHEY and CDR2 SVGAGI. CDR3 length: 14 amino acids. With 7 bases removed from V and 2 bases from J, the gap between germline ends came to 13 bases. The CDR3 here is CASKADYSTDTQYF. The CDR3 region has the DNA TGTGCCAGCAAGGCGGACTATTCCACAGATACGCAGTATTTT.

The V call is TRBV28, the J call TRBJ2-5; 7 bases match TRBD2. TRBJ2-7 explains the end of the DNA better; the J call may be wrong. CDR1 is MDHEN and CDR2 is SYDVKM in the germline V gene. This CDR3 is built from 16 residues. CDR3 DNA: TGTGCCAGCAGTTCCGGAGAGGGCGGGAGCCACGGCGAGCAGTACTTC. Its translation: CASSSGEGGSHGEQYF.

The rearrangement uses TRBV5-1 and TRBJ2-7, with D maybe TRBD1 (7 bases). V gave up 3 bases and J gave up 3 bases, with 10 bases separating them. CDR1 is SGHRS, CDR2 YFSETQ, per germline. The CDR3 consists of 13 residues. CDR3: CASSSQGGYEQYF. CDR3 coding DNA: TGCGCCAGCAGCTCGCAGGGGGGCTACGAGCAGTACTTC.

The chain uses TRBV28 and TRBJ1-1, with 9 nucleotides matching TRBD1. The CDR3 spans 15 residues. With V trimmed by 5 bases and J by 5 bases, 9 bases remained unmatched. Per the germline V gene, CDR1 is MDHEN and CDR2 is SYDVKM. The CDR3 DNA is TGTGCCAGCAGTCCCCCGGGGACAGGGCGAACTGAAGCTTTCTTT. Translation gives CASSPPGTGRTEAFF. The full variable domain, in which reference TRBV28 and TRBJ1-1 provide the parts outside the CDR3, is DVKVTQSSRYLVKRTGEKVFLECVQDMDHENMFWYRQDPGLGLRLIYFSYDVKMKEKGDIPEGYSVSREKKERFSLILESASTNQTSMYLCASSPPGTGRTEAFFGQGTRLTVV.

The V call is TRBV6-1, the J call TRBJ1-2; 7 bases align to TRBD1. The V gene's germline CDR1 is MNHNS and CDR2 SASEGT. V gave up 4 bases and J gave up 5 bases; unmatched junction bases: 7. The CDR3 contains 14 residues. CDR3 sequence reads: CASSVTGTAYGYTF. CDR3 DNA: TGTGCCAGCAGTGTTACCGGGACAGCTTATGGCTACACCTTC.

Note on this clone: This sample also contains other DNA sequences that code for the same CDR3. CDR3 amino acids: CASSLAGPTDTQYF. The DNA of the CDR3 is TGCGCCAGCAGCTTGGCGGGGCCCACAGATACGCAGTATTTT. The rearrangement uses TRBV5-1 and TRBJ2-3; D could derive from TRBD1 or TRBD2 (5 bases each). Germline V CDR1 and CDR2: SGHRS, YFSETQ. V gave up 0 bases and J gave up 2 bases, with 7 bases separating them. This CDR3 region has 14 residues.

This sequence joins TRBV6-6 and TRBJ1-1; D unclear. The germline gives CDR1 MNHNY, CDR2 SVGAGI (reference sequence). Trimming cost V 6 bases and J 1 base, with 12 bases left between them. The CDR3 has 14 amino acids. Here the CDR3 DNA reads TGTGCCAGCAGCACACCTGGCGGGAACACTGAAGCTTTCTTT. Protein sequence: CASSTPGGNTEAFF.

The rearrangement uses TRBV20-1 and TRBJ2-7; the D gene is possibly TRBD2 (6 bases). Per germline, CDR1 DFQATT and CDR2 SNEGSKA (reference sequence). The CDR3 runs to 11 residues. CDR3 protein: CSGVGGSEQYF. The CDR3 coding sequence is TGCAGCGGGGTTGGGGGGTCCGAGCAGTACTTC.

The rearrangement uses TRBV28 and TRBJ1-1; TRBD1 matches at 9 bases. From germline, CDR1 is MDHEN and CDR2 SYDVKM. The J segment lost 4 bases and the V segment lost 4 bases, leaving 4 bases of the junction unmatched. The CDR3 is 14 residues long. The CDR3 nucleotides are TGTGCCAGCAGTTACAGGGGGCAGACCACTGAAGCTTTCTTT. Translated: CASSYRGQTTEAFF.

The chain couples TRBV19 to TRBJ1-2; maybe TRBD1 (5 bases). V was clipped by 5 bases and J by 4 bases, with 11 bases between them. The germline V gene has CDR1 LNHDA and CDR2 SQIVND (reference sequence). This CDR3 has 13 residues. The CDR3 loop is CASSQGTFYGYTF. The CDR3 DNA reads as TGTGCCAGTAGTCAAGGGACGTTCTATGGCTACACCTTC.

The CDR3 DNA reads TGTGCCAGTAGTGCCCGGGACAGGCTCCCCCTTTATCAGCCCCAGCATTTT. This codes for CASSARDRLPLYQPQHF. The V gene is TRBV19, the J gene TRBJ1-5, with TRBD1 matching 8 bases. Per the germline V gene, CDR1 is LNHDA and CDR2 is SQIVND (reference sequence). Unmatched junction bases numbered 14, after V lost 5 bases and J lost 5 bases. CDR3 length: 17 residues.

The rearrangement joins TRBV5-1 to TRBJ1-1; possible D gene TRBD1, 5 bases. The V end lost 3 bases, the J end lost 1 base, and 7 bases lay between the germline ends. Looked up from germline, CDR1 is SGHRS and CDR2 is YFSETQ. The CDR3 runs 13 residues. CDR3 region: CASSSGQNTEAFF. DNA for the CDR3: TGCGCCAGCAGCTCTGGACAGAACACTGAAGCTTTCTTT. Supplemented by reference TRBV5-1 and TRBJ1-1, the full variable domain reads KAGVTQTPRYLIKTRGQQVTLSCSPISGHRSVSWYQQTPGQGLQFLFEYFSETQRNKGNFPGRFSGRQFSNSRSEMNVSTLELGDSALYLCASSSGQNTEAFFGQGTRLTVV.

CDR3 sequence (DNA): TGTGCCAGCAGCTTGGGGGGGCGGATCGCCAACTATGGCTACACCTTC. This sequence encodes CASSLGGRIANYGYTF. The chain couples TRBV5-4 to TRBJ1-2; maybe TRBD1 (6 bases). Germline CDR1 is SGHNT and CDR2 is YYREEE (reference sequence). Deletions cut 0 bases from V and 2 bases from J, with 14 bases between. The CDR3 sequence is 16 residues long.

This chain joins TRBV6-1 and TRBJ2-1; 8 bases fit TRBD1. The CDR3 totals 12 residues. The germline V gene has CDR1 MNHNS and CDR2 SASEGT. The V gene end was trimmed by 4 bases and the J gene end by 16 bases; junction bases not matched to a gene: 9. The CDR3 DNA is TGTGCCAGCAGTGCCCGGACAGGGCCGCAATTCTTC. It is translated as CASSARTGPQFF.

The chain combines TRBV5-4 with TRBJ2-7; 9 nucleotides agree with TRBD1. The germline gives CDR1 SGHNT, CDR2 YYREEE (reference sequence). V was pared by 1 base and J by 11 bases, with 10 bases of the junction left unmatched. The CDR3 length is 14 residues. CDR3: CASSLSGTGSSKYF. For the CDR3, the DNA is TGTGCCAGCAGCTTGAGTGGGACAGGGAGTAGTAAGTACTTC. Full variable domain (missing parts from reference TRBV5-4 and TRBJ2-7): ETGVTQSPTHLIKTRGQQVTLRCSSQSGHNTVSWYQQALGQGPQFIFQYYREEENGRGNFPPRFSGLQFPNYSSELNVNALELDDSALYLCASSLSGTGSSKYFGPGTRLTVT.

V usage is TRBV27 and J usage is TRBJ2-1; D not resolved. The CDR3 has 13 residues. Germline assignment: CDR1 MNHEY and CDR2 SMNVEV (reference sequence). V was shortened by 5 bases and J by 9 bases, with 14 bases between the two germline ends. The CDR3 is CASSPTYKGEQFF. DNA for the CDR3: TGTGCCAGCAGTCCTACATACAAGGGTGAGCAGTTCTTC.

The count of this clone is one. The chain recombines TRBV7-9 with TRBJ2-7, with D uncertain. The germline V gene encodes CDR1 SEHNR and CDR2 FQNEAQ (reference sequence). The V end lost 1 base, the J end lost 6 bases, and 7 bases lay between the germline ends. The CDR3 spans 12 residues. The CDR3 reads CASSLEVGEQYF. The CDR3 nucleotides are TGTGCCAGCAGCTTAGAGGTGGGCGAGCAGTACTTC.

CDR3 nucleotide sequence: TGTGCCATCAGTGGGGGACTAGCGGGACTAGGCGAGCAGTACTTC. Amino acid sequence: CAISGGLAGLGEQYF. This chain links TRBV10-3 with TRBJ2-7, with 13 bases that match TRBD2. This CDR3 has 15 residues. With 4 bases clipped from V and 6 bases from J, the junction kept 6 bases outside the gene matches. Per the germline V gene, CDR1 is ENHRY and CDR2 is SYGVKD.

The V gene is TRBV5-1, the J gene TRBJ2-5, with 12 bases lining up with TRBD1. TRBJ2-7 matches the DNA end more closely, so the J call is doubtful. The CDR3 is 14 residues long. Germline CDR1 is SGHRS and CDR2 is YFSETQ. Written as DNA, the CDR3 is TGCGCCAGCAGCTTTGGGACAGGGGGCCACGAGCAGTACTTC. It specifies CASSFGTGGHEQYF.

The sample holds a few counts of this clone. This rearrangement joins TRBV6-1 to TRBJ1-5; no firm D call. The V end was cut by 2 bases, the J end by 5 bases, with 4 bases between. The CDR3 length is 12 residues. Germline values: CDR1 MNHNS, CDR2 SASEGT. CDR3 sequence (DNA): TGTGCCAGCAGTGAAATGCATCAGCCCCAGCATTTT. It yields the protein CASSEMHQPQHF.

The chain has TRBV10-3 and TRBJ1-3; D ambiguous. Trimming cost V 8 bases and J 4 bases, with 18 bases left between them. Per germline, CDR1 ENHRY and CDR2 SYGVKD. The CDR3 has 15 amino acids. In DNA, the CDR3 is TGTGCCATCTCGGTACAGTCACCGACGGGAAACACCATATATTTT. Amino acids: CAISVQSPTGNTIYF.

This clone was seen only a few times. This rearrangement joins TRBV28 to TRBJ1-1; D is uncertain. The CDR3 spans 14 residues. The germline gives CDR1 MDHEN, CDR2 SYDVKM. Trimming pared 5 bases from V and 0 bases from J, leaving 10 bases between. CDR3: CASSDWTVNTEAFF. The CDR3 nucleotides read TGTGCCAGCAGTGACTGGACGGTGAACACTGAAGCTTTCTTT.

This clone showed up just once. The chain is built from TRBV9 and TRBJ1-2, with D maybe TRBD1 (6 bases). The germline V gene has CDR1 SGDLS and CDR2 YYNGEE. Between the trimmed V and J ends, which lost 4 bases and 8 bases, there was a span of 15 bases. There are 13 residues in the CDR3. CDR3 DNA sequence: TGTGCCAGCAGCCCTGACAGGCGGGGAGGCTACACCTTC. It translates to CASSPDRRGGYTF.

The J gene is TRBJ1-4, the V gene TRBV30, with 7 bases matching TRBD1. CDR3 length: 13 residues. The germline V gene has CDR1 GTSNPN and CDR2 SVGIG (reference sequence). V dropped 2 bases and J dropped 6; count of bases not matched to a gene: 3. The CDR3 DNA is TGTGCCTGGAGTAGGGGGCGAGATGAAAAACTGTTTTTT. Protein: CAWSRGRDEKLFF.

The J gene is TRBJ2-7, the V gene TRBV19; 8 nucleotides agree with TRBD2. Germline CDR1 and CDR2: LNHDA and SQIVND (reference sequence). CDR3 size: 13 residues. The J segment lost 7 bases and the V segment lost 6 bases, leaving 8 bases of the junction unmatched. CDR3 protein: CASSQSGSGEQYF. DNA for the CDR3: TGTGCCAGTAGCCAGAGCGGGAGCGGGGAGCAGTACTTC.